This T cell receptor (beta chain) emerged from a study of human T cells and chemical hapten exposure (dated by TCRdb to about 2021). In the study overall: For sensitization, 2% DPC in acetone was applied to a 2 cm by 2 cm area of upper inner arm skin. For TCR sequencing, blood came from about 28 alopecia patients at anywhere from one to four time points (pre-sensitization, 2, 6 and 24 weeks). Patch testing on the upper back used Finn chambers containing 0.01% DPC, with scoring done after 6 days according to International Contact Dermatitis Research Group standards. Libraries were pooled for sequencing, and variation in per-sample TCR yields was attributed mainly to small differences in library volumes within the pool. Alopecia areata with under or over 50% scalp involvement, alopecia totalis and alopecia universalis were represented in the patient cohort, which was mostly female. Throughout the roughly 25-week study period, patients were also given weekly therapeutic DPC doses on the scalp. Blood samples were taken from patients before sensitization (week 0) and at 2, 6 and about 24 weeks after DPC sensitization. In alopecia patients, the study followed how the peripheral blood TCR repertoire changed in vivo over primary and secondary sensitization to diphenylcyclopropenone (DPC), a hapten.

Broad study findings and their caveats: The number of TCRs above 1 in 1000 frequency did not change with DPC sensitization; there was no evidence of global repertoire structure alterations. Alopecia, a presumed autoimmune disease, was present in all patients, so the immune response of the patients might differ from that of healthy individuals. Compared with pre-sensitization or healthy control sets, expanded TCRs formed significantly more large CDR3 similarity clusters, which is consistent with antigen-driven responses. Patch test score correlated positively with the number of PT1 expanded TCRs, reaching significance at thresholds 8, 16 and 32 but not at 4. Repeated subsampling changed both the strength of the expansion versus patch-test correlation and the threshold at which that correlation became significant.

This clonotype has just one count. This receptor's antigen is unknown. Base qualities are not recorded, but no much larger clone differs from it by a single base. Evidence from a single read is weak. In the germline V gene, CDR1 corresponds to MNHEY and CDR2 to SVGEGT. Measured from the cysteine to the phenylalanine, the CDR3 is 14 residues long. Left in the record is the CDR3 DNA by itself, 42 bases read in frame from the first base. From V the trimming removes 4 bases and from J it removes 0 bases, while the gene matches leave 2 bases of the junction unaccounted for. In light of the paper, this sample's time point label describes: patch test 2, 6 weeks after DPC sensitization. This specimen's treatment or condition label, interpreted: therapeutic diphenylcyclopropenone sensitization with weekly scalp DPC. At every patch-test visit, the blood draw took place before the patch test was put on. Patients were considered eligible if aged 18 to 70, diagnosed with alopecia and deemed suitable for DPC therapy, and patients were excluded if pregnant. Unfractionated whole blood was collected in Tempus Blood RNA tubes, and total RNA was extracted from that blood.

Receptor libraries were prepared by RACE. Sequencing was carried out with a NextSeq 500. During library preparation, unique molecular identifiers were attached to individual cDNA molecules so that TCRs could be counted in a quantitative, reproducible way. Both TCR alpha and TCR beta chains were sequenced from each blood RNA sample. The authors' pipeline ran thus. The median number of TCRs per sample was approximately 96,000, ranging from roughly 20,000 to 690,600. The Decombinator software suite was used to annotate V, J and CDR3 in the TCR reads. For PS versus PT1 abundance plots, all samples were subsampled to the same number of TCRs (28,000). Expanded TCRs were defined as absent before sensitization and observed at least eight times at the 2-week time point. TCRdb trimmed public reads at Q25 via fastp, called clones via MiXCR and kept in-frame beta chains. Each record represents a unique CDR3 protein, reported with the most common genes and DNA among its rows. TCRdb's processing, not the authors', yielded these V and J calls. This sample lists 110,000 to 150,000 distinct CDR3 sequences; 10% to 15% were detected once. 1.3% to 1.5% of the sample rests with the top ten.

The sample here was whole blood, taken in connection with sensitization to the hapten diphenylcyclopropenone (DPC). The sequence derives from a woman aged 45-65 years with alopecia areata. Some clones in this sample may be carry-over from other donors' samples. The chain is assembled from TRBV6-2 or TRBV6-3 and TRBJ1-1; TRBD1 fits 7 bases in the junction. The base sequence is TGTGCCAGCAGTTCCGACAGGGTGAACACTGAAGCTTTCTTT. It codes for CASSSDRVNTEAFF.